This entry lists 4 T cell receptor beta chains sequenced from one sample in a study of blood T cell repertoires in COVID-19. Sequencing was performed with immunoSEQ multiplex PCR; in TCRdb, only in-frame clones are kept and a portion is missing. The sample consists of fewer than 200,000 clones, 70% to 90% of them appearing once. Material for sequencing was peripheral blood. The receptor source for this set is a middle-aged man who had recovered from COVID-19.

The count of this clone is one. V gene TRBV15 combines with J gene TRBJ2-2, with a possible D match to TRBD2 (6 bases). V gave up 0 bases and J gave up 5 bases, with 13 bases separating them. CDR1 LNHNV and CDR2 YYDKDF come from the germline V gene (reference sequence). The CDR3 is 16 residues long. As DNA, the CDR3 is TGTGCCACCAGCAGAGAGCGGGACCCCGGGACCGGGGAGCTGTTTTTT. Translated, it gives CATSRERDPGTGELFF.

The rearrangement links TRBV9 to TRBJ2-1; 10 nucleotides line up with TRBD2. V dropped 5 bases and J dropped 3; count of bases not matched to a gene: 5. CDR3 length equals 15 residues. Per the germline V gene, CDR1 is SGDLS and CDR2 is YYNGEE. The CDR3 nucleotides read TGTGCCAGCAGTGCTAGCGGGAGTAACTACAATGAGCAGTTCTTC. Translation: CASSASGSNYNEQFF.

This clone was seen a handful of times. V usage is TRBV27 and J usage is TRBJ2-2, with TRBD1 matching 10 bases. The CDR3 is 16 residues long. CDR1 and CDR2 (germline): MNHEY, SMNVEV (reference sequence). V lost 5 bases and J lost 4; bases outside the gene matches: 7. The CDR3 sequence: CASSVRQGALTGELFF. CDR3 sequence (DNA): TGTGCCAGCAGTGTCCGACAGGGGGCGCTCACCGGGGAGCTGTTTTTT.

The rearrangement uses TRBV7-2 and TRBJ2-1; D ambiguous. This CDR3 has 12 residues. Germline V gene sequence: CDR1 SGHTA, CDR2 FQGNSA. Between the trimmed V and J ends, which lost 4 bases and 4 bases, there was a span of 5 bases. As DNA, the CDR3 is TGTGCCAGCAGCTCTAGATACAATGAGCAGTTCTTC. Translation: CASSSRYNEQFF.